This paragraph covers one T cell receptor beta chain sequence. The CDR3 is 15 residues long. Looked up from germline, CDR1 is ENHRY and CDR2 is SYGVKD. V was pared by 0 bases and J by 4 bases, with 10 bases between. In the study's own analysis: Amplification of reference gene primers was used by the study to estimate nucleated cell counts. Profiling relied on immunoSEQ multiplex PCR, and the TCRdb table lists in-frame clones only, not all of them. The V and J calls and clone size come from that table; D and trimming were worked out from the DNA. Here the sample spans 100,000 to 130,000 clones, around 88% being singletons. The data derive from a study of blood T cell repertoires in COVID-19. Study as a whole: From T cells, B-cell-depleted T cells, or PBMCs came the material, which was cDNA or gDNA.

The specimen was peripheral blood. This TCR was sampled from a man between 45 and 60 years old with active or convalescent COVID-19. The V gene is TRBV10-3, the J gene TRBJ1-5; no reliable D call. This chain's CDR3 is CAISESGRNNQPQHF. The CDR3 DNA reads TGTGCCATCAGTGAGTCGGGGAGGAATAATCAGCCCCAGCATTTT.